The TCR beta chain under discussion was sequenced for a study of T cells after yellow fever vaccination. Researchers made TCR cDNA using 5'RACE template switching, and this step added a universal primer site and UMIs. One entry per CDR3 protein results from TCRdb running MiXCR on the 5' RACE reads. The repertoire holds roughly 120,000 distinct CDR3 sequences, with roughly 6.8% as singletons. The V gene lost 0 bases and the J gene lost 8 bases, with 6 bases spanning the gap. Germline loops: CDR1 SGDLS, CDR2 YYNGEE. The CDR3 sequence is 13 residues long. General observations from the study: Abundant clonotypes from the bulk population could contaminate FACS-sorted repertoires. It was the secondary response that reached its peak faster, day 5 versus 15, but it was weaker. Post-booster samples contained most primary-vaccination clones (approximately 96% CD4, about 90% CD8).

This clonotype was counted at least ten times. The antigen is not known. Sequenced here: CD4+ T cells sorted from PBMCs, sampled more than 35 days after the first yellow fever vaccination. The chain combines TRBV9 with TRBJ1-6, with no clear D. The clonotype comes from a man aged 18 to 30 who received the YFV17D yellow fever vaccine. The CDR3: CASSVGAYSPLHF. In DNA, the CDR3 is TGTGCCAGCAGCGTAGGGGCCTATTCACCCCTCCACTTT.